The TCR beta chain under discussion was sequenced for a study of cytomegalovirus exposure and HLA in healthy donors. PCR employed 60 Vbeta and 13 Jbeta primers. Data came from immunoSEQ multiplex PCR; TCRdb stores just in-frame clones and leaves some out. This listing includes under 75,000 clones. Looked up from germline, CDR1 is MGHDK and CDR2 is SYGVNS. V lost 1 base, J lost 6 bases, and 10 bases stayed unmatched. This CDR3 comprises 16 residues. Turning to this clone: Its specificity is not known.

General study findings and limits: With high specificity and sensitivity, the classifier reportedly diagnosed cytomegalovirus status. It was only CMV serostatus that was available as immune exposure information.

It was healthy bone marrow donors who served as donors. When sampled, the donors appeared nominally healthy, though they likely had unrecorded immune exposures. The receptor's source is a female donor in good health and CMV-seropositive. The specimen was PBMCs. The V and J genes are TRBV25-1 and TRBJ1-2, with TRBD1 matching over 8 bases. The CDR3 DNA follows: TGTGCCAGCAGTGAATTTCGGACAGGGTGGGAGAATGGCTACACCTTC. Translation: CASSEFRTGWENGYTF.